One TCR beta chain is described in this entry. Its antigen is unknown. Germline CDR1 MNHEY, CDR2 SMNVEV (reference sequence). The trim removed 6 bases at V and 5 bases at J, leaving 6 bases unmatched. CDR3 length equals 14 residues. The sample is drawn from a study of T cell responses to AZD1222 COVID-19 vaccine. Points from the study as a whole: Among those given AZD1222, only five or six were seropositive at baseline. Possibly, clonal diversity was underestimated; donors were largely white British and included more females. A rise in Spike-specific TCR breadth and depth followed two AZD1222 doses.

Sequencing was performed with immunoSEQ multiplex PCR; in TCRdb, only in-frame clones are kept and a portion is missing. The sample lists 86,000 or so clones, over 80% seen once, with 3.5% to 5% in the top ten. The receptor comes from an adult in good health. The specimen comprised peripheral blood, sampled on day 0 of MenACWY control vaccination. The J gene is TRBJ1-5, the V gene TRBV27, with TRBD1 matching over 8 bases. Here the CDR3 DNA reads TGTGCCAGCAGCGGGGACAGGTTCTATCAGCCCCAGCATTTT. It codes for CASSGDRFYQPQHF.